The T cell receptor beta chain described here comes from a study of T cells after yellow fever vaccination. Study observations and caveats: Although most clonotypes did not, a small share appeared in both CD4 and CD8 compartments. The secondary T-cell response peaked on day 5, not day 15, but was weaker.

TCRdb independently ran MiXCR on the 5' RACE reads; one entry per CDR3 protein. This sample has 250,000 to 350,000 distinct CDR3 sequences, with roughly 7% found just once. This clonotype has a count of ten or more. Antigen: not known. Germline V CDR1 and CDR2: MNHEY, SVGAGI. The V gene end was trimmed by 10 bases and the J gene end by 2 bases; junction bases not matched to a gene: 3. The CDR3 sequence is 12 residues long. The sequencing here drew on PBMCs, taken roughly 45 days after the first yellow fever vaccination. The sequence was obtained from a man between 18 and 35 years old who received the YFV17D yellow fever vaccine. The chain uses TRBV6-5 and TRBJ1-2, with TRBD1 identical over 8 bases. For the CDR3, the DNA is TGTGCCATCAGGGGGCAGAACTATGGCTACACCTTC. Its protein is CAIRGQNYGYTF.